This TCR beta chain was obtained from a study of T cells after yellow fever vaccination. Notes on the study in general: The bulk population could contribute abundant contaminating clonotypes to FACS-sorted repertoires. A small proportion of clonotypes was detected in both the CD4 and CD8 compartments.

This clonotype was seen at least ten times. Antigen unknown. Generation of TCR cDNA used 5'RACE template switching (which added a universal primer site and UMIs). TCRdb redid the calling of the 5' RACE reads with MiXCR, one entry per CDR3 protein. The sample has about 230,000 distinct CDR3 sequences, roughly 6.8% seen once; the top ten hold 1.1%. Germline CDR1 reads SGHRS; CDR2 reads YFSETQ. Trimming removed 4 bases from V and 10 bases from J; junction bases left unmatched: 6. CDR3 size: 14 residues. The material was CD4+ T cells sorted from PBMCs, obtained on the day of the yellow fever booster vaccination. The TCR was taken from a man younger than 40 who received the YFV17D yellow fever vaccine. The chain couples TRBV5-1 to TRBJ1-6; 9 bases agree with TRBD1. CDR3 sequence (DNA): TGCGCCAGCAGCCCTGGGACAGGGAGGTCACCCCTCCACTTT. Encoded protein: CASSPGTGRSPLHF.